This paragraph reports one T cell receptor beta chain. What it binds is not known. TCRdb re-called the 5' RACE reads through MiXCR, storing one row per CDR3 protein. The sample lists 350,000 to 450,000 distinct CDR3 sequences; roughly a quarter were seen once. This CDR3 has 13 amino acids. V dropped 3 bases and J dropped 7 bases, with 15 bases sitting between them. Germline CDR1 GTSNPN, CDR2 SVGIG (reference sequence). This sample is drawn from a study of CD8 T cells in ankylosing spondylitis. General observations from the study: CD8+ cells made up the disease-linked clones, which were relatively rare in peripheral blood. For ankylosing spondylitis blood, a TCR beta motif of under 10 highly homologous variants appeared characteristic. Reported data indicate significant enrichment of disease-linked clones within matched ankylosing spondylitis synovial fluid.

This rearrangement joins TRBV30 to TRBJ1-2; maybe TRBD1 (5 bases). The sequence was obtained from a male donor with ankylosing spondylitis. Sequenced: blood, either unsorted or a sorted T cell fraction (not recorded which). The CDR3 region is CAWSPDTGRGYTF. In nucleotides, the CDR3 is TGTGCCTGGAGCCCGGACACGGGCCGTGGCTACACCTTC. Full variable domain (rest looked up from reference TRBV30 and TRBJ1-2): SQTIHQWPATLVQPVGSPLSLECTVEGTSNPNLYWYRQAAGRGLQLLFYSVGIGQISSEVPQNLSASRPQDRQFILSSKKLLLSDSGFYLCAWSPDTGRGYTFGSGTRLTVV.